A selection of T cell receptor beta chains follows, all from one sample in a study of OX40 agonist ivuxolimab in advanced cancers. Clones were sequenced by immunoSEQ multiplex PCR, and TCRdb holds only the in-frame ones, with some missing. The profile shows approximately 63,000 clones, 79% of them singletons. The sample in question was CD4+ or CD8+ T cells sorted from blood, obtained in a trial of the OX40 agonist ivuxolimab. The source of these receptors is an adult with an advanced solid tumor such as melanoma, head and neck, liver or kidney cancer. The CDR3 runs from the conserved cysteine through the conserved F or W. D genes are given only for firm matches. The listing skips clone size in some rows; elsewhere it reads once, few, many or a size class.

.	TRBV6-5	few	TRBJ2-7	TGTGCCAGCAGTGCGGGACATACCTACGAGCAGTACTTC	CASSAGHTYEQYF
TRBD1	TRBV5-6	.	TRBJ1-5	TGTGCCAGCAGCCTGACAGGGCAGCCCCAGCATTTT	CASSLTGQPQHF
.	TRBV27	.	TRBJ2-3	TGTGCCAGCATCAAGGACAGAAACACAGATACGCAGTATTTT	CASIKDRNTDTQYF
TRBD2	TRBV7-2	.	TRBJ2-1	TGTGCCAGCCGCGGGTCGCTAGCGGGAGGGGGCGAGCAGTTCTTC	CASRGSLAGGGEQFF
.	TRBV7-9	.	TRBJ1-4	TGTGCCAGCAGCTTAGAACCACAGGTTAATGAAAAACTGTTTTTT	CASSLEPQVNEKLFF
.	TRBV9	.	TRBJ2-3	TGTGCCAGCAGCACCAGGGAAACAGATACGCAGTATTTT	CASSTRETDTQYF
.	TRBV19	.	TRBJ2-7	TGTGCCAGTAGTATAGTGGCAGGGGACTACGAGCAGTACTTC	CASSIVAGDYEQYF
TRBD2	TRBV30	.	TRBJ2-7	TGTGCCTGGAGAAGGAGGACTAGCGTATACTACGAGCAGTACTTC	CAWRRRTSVYYEQYF
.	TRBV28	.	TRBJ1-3	TGTGCCAGCAGTTTCCCAGGGAAGTCAGCAAACACCATATATTTT	CASSFPGKSANTIYF
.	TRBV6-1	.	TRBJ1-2	TGTGCCAGCAGTGAGAACAGGAGGGACTATGGCTACACCTTC	CASSENRRDYGYTF
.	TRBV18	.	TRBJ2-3	TGTGCCAGCTCACCGGGGACTGCAGATACGCAGTATTTT	CASSPGTADTQYF
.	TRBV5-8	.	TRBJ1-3	TGTGCCAGCAGTAAAGGACAGTTGAGCTCTGGAAACACCATATATTTT	CASSKGQLSSGNTIYF
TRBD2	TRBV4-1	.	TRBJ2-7	TGCGCCAGCAGCCAAACGGGACTAGCGGACTCCTACGAGCAGTACTTC	CASSQTGLADSYEQYF
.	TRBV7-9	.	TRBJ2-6	TGTGCCAGCCCCACGTTAGGGGCTGGGGCCAACGTCCTGACTTTC	CASPTLGAGANVLTF
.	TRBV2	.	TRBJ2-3	TGTGCCAGCAGTGGCGGTCTCTGGGCGGCTAGCACAGATACGCAGTATTTT	CASSGGLWAASTDTQYF
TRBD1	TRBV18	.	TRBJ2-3	TGTGCCAGCTCATCGGACAGGGTGGCAGATACGCAGTATTTT	CASSSDRVADTQYF
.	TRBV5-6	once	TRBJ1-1	TGTGCCAGCAGCTTAGGCGGGGAAATGGACACTGAAGCTTTCTTT	CASSLGGEMDTEAFF
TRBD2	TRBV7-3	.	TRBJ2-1	TGTGCCAGCAGCTTATTCGCTAGCGGGGGGGTGAACAATGAGCAGTTCTTC	CASSLFASGGVNNEQFF
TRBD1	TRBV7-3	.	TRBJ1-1	TGTGCCAGCAGTCGTGGACAGGGGACTGAAGCTTTCTTT	CASSRGQGTEAFF
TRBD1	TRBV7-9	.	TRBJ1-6	TGTGCCAGCAGCTTAGCGGGGACAGGTGATAATTCACCCCTCCACTTT	CASSLAGTGDNSPLHF
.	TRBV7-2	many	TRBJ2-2	TGTGCCAGCAGCTGGCCAGGGCTCGGGGAGCTGTTTTTT	CASSWPGLGELFF
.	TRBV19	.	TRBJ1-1	TGTGCCAGTAGTGTAATTCTCAGGGGTAGCACTGAAGCTTTCTTT	CASSVILRGSTEAFF
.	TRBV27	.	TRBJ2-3	TGTGCCAGCAGACTTATAGGACTGTGGGCGATCACAGATACGCAGTATTTT	CASRLIGLWAITDTQYF